This T cell receptor (beta chain) was captured in a study of shared clonotypes between healthy human individuals (dated by TCRdb to the early 2020s). Background for the entire study: Two women and a few men aged 18 to 49 years were included in the cohort. To estimate repertoire size and how much clonotype sharing occurs between individuals, the study deeply sequenced the blood TCR repertoires of a handful of healthy adults. Libraries were prepared and TCR repertoires were sequenced by different laboratories using diverse techniques, in order to increase sequencing depth and limit assay-specific biases. Per donor, leukapheresis produced somewhere between about 0.85 and 10 billion PBMCs.

A remark on this clone: What this receptor recognizes is not known. A read error likely explains this, since a far larger clone differs by one base. Other DNA variants within this sample encode the same CDR3.

Findings and caveats that apply to the study as a whole: Pairwise subsampling led to the expectation that sequencing depth would affect the degree of clonotype sharing among donors. The genetic and exposure-history diversity represented was limited by the small number of donors. Sampling was restricted to blood, and TCR repertoires in tissues likely differ from the TCR repertoires found in blood.

Healthy HIV-negative adults with no recently reported acute infections or vaccinations were included as donors. All donors were Caucasian adults living in Nashville, Tennessee, USA. For unsorted samples, 75 million to 90 million PBMCs were counted, and genomic DNA was extracted using the QIAamp DNA Blood Mini kit. After blood collection by leukapheresis, PBMCs were isolated using Ficoll-Histopaque density gradient centrifugation and then cryopreserved in the vapor phase of liquid nitrogen. TCR CDR3 regions were amplified from genomic DNA by multiplex PCR using the deep immunoSEQ assay. Extracted genomic DNA from each cell subset was distributed evenly across all wells of several immunoSEQ 96-well plates, and each plate was treated as a replicate. Each replicate PCR for unsorted PBMC received 300 to 350 ng genomic DNA, equal to approximately 30,000 T cell genomes. Genomic DNA from unsorted PBMC was sequenced over ten immunoSEQ deep assay plates. Purified libraries were quantified with a Qubit 3.0 fluorometer, sized on a Bioanalyzer 2100, and re-quantified with the KAPA Library Quantification kit. Every immunoSEQ 96-well plate was sequenced on a dedicated single-read 150-cycle Illumina NextSeq 550 flow cell. The source study handled its data this way. The immunoSEQ output contained only junctional sequences without quality scores, so filtering could not match that applied to full-length reads. To assign V/J genes and CDR3, sequences were annotated using PyIR, a Python wrapper for IgBLAST v1.9, with IMGT germline references. Reads were removed for weak V/J assignments (E-value above 1e-6), missing CDR3, stop codons, out-of-frame junctions, or ambiguous translated residues. V3J clonotypes were defined as sequences sharing the same inferred V gene, J gene, and CDR3 amino acid sequence. Percentage overlap between repertoires was computed as shared unique clonotypes divided by the size of the smaller repertoire. Repertoire richness was assessed with RTK rarefaction, the Chao1 estimator, and Recon v2.1 estimates of unobserved clonotypes. TCRdb's version of the immuneACCESS table is confined to in-frame rearrangements and falls short of the full clone set. An unresolved V gene accounts for under half of the shortfall where checked; the remainder is of unknown origin. The D gene and trimming were derived from the DNA, and the V and J assignments and clone size from that table. The sample table contains about half a million clones; only one count was recorded for 81% of them. In total, the top ten clones hold about 12% of the sample.

The source material was PBMCs. The TCR sequence derives from a woman in her 40s in good health. Some clones in this sample may be carry-over from other donors' samples.

The sequenced DNA is TGTGCCAGCACCAAGGAGGCGATCTCTGGAAACACAATATATTTT. It is translated as CASTKEAISGNTIYF. This chain joins TRBV28 to TRBJ1-3; no D gene can be assigned with confidence. The germline V gene encodes CDR1 MDHEN and CDR2 SYDVKM. The CDR3 holds 15 amino acids from the cysteine to the phenylalanine. Kept here is only the CDR3 DNA, which spans 45 bases and is read in frame from base 1.